The 18 T cell receptor beta chains listed next were all sequenced from one sample in a study of T cell responses to AZD1222 COVID-19 vaccine. Some clones are missing from TCRdb's copy, which holds only in-frame ones; the method was immunoSEQ multiplex PCR. This sample has around 150,000 clones, with around 95% found just once. The sequencing used peripheral blood, collected on day 0 of AZD1222 vaccination. Receptors were obtained from an adult in good health.

The chain combines TRBV30 with TRBJ2-7, with 9 bases identical to TRBD2. With V trimmed by 1 base and J by 1 base, 17 bases remained unmatched. The germline gives CDR1 GTSNPN, CDR2 SVGIG (reference sequence). CDR3 size: 19 residues. CDR3 loop: CAWSGSPSGTPPKSYEQYF. DNA for the CDR3: TGTGCCTGGAGTGGGAGTCCTAGCGGGACGCCGCCGAAGTCCTACGAGCAGTACTTC. The whole variable domain, filled in from reference TRBV30 and TRBJ2-7, reads SQTIHQWPATLVQPVGSPLSLECTVEGTSNPNLYWYRQAAGRGLQLLFYSVGIGQISSEVPQNLSASRPQDRQFILSSKKLLLSDSGFYLCAWSGSPSGTPPKSYEQYFGPGTRLTVT.

The V and J genes are TRBV6-5 and TRBJ1-5; D possibly corresponds to TRBD1 (5 bases). Germline V CDR1 and CDR2: MNHEY, SVGAGI. The CDR3 contains 14 residues. V shed 7 bases and J shed 1 base, with 11 bases lying between them. The CDR3 region has the DNA TGTGCCAGCATGCGGGGGGAGAGCAATCAGCCCCAGCATTTT. As protein: CASMRGESNQPQHF.

CDR3 sequence (DNA): TGTGCCAGCAAATATACAGACTCCTACGAGCAGTACTTC. Its translation: CASKYTDSYEQYF. The chain is built from TRBV19 and TRBJ2-7, with unresolved D. The CDR3 length is 13 residues. Germline assignment: CDR1 LNHDA and CDR2 SQIVND (reference sequence). V was pared by 9 bases and J by 0 bases, with 12 bases between.

The rearrangement links TRBV5-4 to TRBJ1-6; no clear D gene. Germline V lookup: CDR1 SGHNT, CDR2 YYREEE (reference sequence). V was trimmed by 0 bases and J by 6 bases, leaving 7 bases between them. The CDR3 has 14 residues. CDR3 DNA sequence: TGTGCCAGCAGCTTGGCATCGCTTAATTCACCCCTCCACTTT. Translating gives CASSLASLNSPLHF.

Details on this clone: The junction does not match germline at one end; this may be a read error. The gene calls are TRBV19 and TRBJ1-5, with a weak D call TRBD1 (6 bases). The CDR3 consists of 11 residues. Germline CDR1 is LNHDA and CDR2 is SQIVND (reference sequence). The CDR3 DNA reads TGTGCCAGTAGTCTGGGGGCCTACCCCGTTTTT. The encoded protein is CASSLGAYPVF.

The V gene is TRBV30, the J gene TRBJ1-4, with D possibly matching TRBD1 (5 bases). CDR1 is GTSNPN, CDR2 SVGIG, per germline (reference sequence). This CDR3 spans 12 amino acids. Trimming stripped 7 bases from V and 5 bases from J, with 11 bases between. This CDR3 is CASFWGNEKLFF. In nucleotides, the CDR3 is TGTGCCTCATTCTGGGGGAATGAAAAACTGTTTTTT.

Comments on this clone: A read error may produce the germline difference seen at one junction end. The chain combines TRBV27 with TRBJ1-1; D might be TRBD1 (5 bases). CDR3 size: 14 residues. Germline loops: CDR1 MNHEY, CDR2 SMNVEV (reference sequence). The CDR3 loop reads CASSLFGSGRRIVF. DNA of the CDR3: TGTGCCAGCAGTTTATTTGGGTCGGGGCGGCGAATTGTCTTT.

This rearrangement joins TRBV4-2 to TRBJ1-6; 7 bases align to TRBD1. Germline V gene sequence: CDR1 LGHNA, CDR2 YNFKEQ. The CDR3 spans 16 residues. Trimming at V came to 1 base and at J to 5 bases, leaving 5 bases not matched to a gene. As DNA, the CDR3 is TGTGCCAGCAGCCAAGCGCCACAGGGGAATAATTCACCCCTCCACTTT. It is translated as CASSQAPQGNNSPLHF.

The V and J genes are TRBV19 and TRBJ1-4; D remains unclear. Trimming cost V 5 bases and J 7 bases, with 14 bases left between them. Germline V CDR1 and CDR2: LNHDA, SQIVND (reference sequence). This CDR3 region has 14 residues. The CDR3 is CASSASPVGEKLFF. CDR3 DNA: TGTGCCAGTAGTGCATCACCAGTGGGTGAAAAACTGTTTTTT.

The rearrangement links TRBV4-1 to TRBJ2-7; a possible D gene is TRBD2 (6 bases). The germline V gene has CDR1 MGHRA and CDR2 YSYEKL. The CDR3 has 15 residues. With 3 bases removed from V and 1 base from J, the gap between germline ends came to 13 bases. Here the CDR3 reads CASSHAMGGSYEQYF. CDR3 coding DNA: TGCGCCAGCAGCCACGCGATGGGGGGTTCCTACGAGCAGTACTTC.

Here the CDR3 reads CASSTRPVTGELFF. CDR3 sequence (DNA): TGTGCCAGTAGTACAAGACCAGTCACCGGGGAGCTGTTTTTT. The chain links TRBV19 to TRBJ2-2; D is unresolved. CDR1 is LNHDA, CDR2 SQIVND, per germline (reference sequence). Trimming stripped 4 bases from V and 4 bases from J, with 10 bases between. This CDR3 comprises 14 residues.

This chain joins TRBV29-1 and TRBJ2-5; TRBD2 is a possible D gene (5 bases). V was shortened by 7 bases and J by 0 bases, with 9 bases between the two germline ends. The germline CDR1 and CDR2 sequences are SQVTM and ANQGSEA. CDR3 length: 12 residues. Written as DNA, the CDR3 is TGCAGCGCCTCGGGAAACCAAGAGACCCAGTACTTC. Protein: CSASGNQETQYF.

V and J are TRBV7-9 and TRBJ2-6; D possibly corresponds to TRBD1 (5 bases). Trimming cost V 3 bases and J 4 bases, with 10 bases left between them. Germline V gene lookup returns CDR1 SEHNR and CDR2 FQNEAQ (reference sequence). The CDR3 totals 15 residues. The CDR3 coding sequence is TGTGCCAGCAGCTTGGTAGGGGCCGGGGCCAACGTCCTGACTTTC. Translation gives CASSLVGAGANVLTF.

The J gene is TRBJ1-3, the V gene TRBV28; unclear D gene. V was clipped by 6 bases and J by 0 bases, with 15 bases between them. The length of the CDR3 is 16 residues. Germline V gene data show CDR1 as MDHEN and CDR2 as SYDVKM. The CDR3 sequence is CASSPNTLGSGNTIYF. CDR3 coding DNA: TGTGCCAGCAGCCCCAACACTCTGGGCTCTGGAAACACCATATATTTT.

This rearrangement joins TRBV12-2 to TRBJ1-2; the table's D call, TRBD1, was not checked against the DNA. TRBV12-2 counts as a pseudogene. This CDR3 is 14 amino acids long. Here the CDR3 reads CASRLASDRYGYTF. CDR3 DNA: TGTGCAAGTCGCTTAGCCTCCGACAGGTACGGCTACACCTTC.

This clone showed up just once. The V and J genes are TRBV28 and TRBJ2-7, with D possibly TRBD2 on 6 matching bases. CDR1 is MDHEN and CDR2 is SYDVKM in the germline V gene. Trimming removed 5 bases at V and 3 bases at J, with 11 bases between. The CDR3 sequence is 13 residues long. The CDR3 reads CASSPGTLYEQYF. The CDR3 coding sequence is TGTGCCAGCAGTCCCGGGACTCTCTACGAGCAGTACTTC.

The genes are TRBV18 and TRBJ2-1; 7 nucleotides align to TRBD2. From germline, CDR1 is KGHSH and CDR2 LQKENI. The CDR3 contains 15 residues. Trimming removed 3 bases from V and 5 bases from J; junction bases left unmatched: 7. The CDR3: CASSPPSGGNNEQFF. The CDR3 coding sequence is TGTGCCAGCTCACCGCCGTCCGGGGGGAACAATGAGCAGTTCTTC.

CDR3 DNA sequence: TGTGCCAGCAGTTACAATAGCAATCAGCCCCAGCATTTT. Protein: CASSYNSNQPQHF. The chain is built from TRBV6-8 and TRBJ1-5; no clear D gene. V lost 2 bases and J 0 bases, leaving 2 bases between the germline ends. This CDR3 comprises 13 residues. The germline V gene encodes CDR1 MNHGY and CDR2 SAAAGT.